A single sample is the source of the 9 T cell receptor beta chains below, sequenced in a study of control samples from healthy donors and cancer patients. Only in-frame clones appear in the TCRdb table, and some are missing; sequencing was by immunoSEQ multiplex PCR. Of over 100,000 clones listed, around 92% are singletons. Sequenced input: blood. The receptors here all came from a woman between 50 and 59 years old in good health.

The chain carries TRBV27 and TRBJ1-2; 8 positions agree with TRBD1. The CDR3 extends over 16 amino acids. The J segment lost 3 bases and the V segment lost 6 bases, leaving 12 bases of the junction unmatched. The germline V gene encodes CDR1 MNHEY and CDR2 SMNVEV (reference sequence). In nucleotides, the CDR3 is TGTGCCAGCAGACTTAGAGGTACAGGGGGAGACTATGGCTACACCTTC. Protein product: CASRLRGTGGDYGYTF.

V usage is TRBV20-1 and J usage is TRBJ1-2; 9 bases line up with TRBD1. Looked up from germline, CDR1 is DFQATT and CDR2 is SNEGSKA (reference sequence). The CDR3 runs 14 residues. The V segment lost 3 bases and the J segment 4 bases; nucleotides outside the gene matches: 6. The DNA of the CDR3 is TGCAGTGCTAGTTCCGGACAGGGGATCTATGGCTACACCTTC. Encoded protein: CSASSGQGIYGYTF.

Here the CDR3 DNA reads TGTGCCAGCAGTGGCCCGGGACAACGGATCGAGCAGTACTTC. Translated: CASSGPGQRIEQYF. The rearrangement joins TRBV25-1 to TRBJ2-7; D might be TRBD1 (6 bases). V lost 4 bases, J lost 6 bases, and 16 bases lay in between. CDR1 and CDR2 from the germline V gene are MGHDK and SYGVNS. The CDR3 sequence is 14 residues long.

The chain joins TRBV7-8 to TRBJ2-3; 7 nucleotides line up with TRBD1. Per the germline V gene, CDR1 is SGHVS and CDR2 is FQNEAQ. The CDR3 runs 14 residues. J gave up 4 bases and V 5 bases, and 6 bases lay outside the gene matches. This CDR3 is CASSRGQVADTQYF. The DNA for the CDR3 is TGTGCCAGCAGCCGCGGACAGGTGGCAGATACGCAGTATTTT.

The chain carries TRBV2 and TRBJ2-7; no firm D call. The CDR3 spans 14 residues. Trimming removed 8 bases at V and 0 bases at J, with 14 bases between. Germline V gives CDR1 SNHLY, CDR2 FYNNEI. The CDR3 loop reads CASGPHLSSYEQYF. The DNA of the CDR3 is TGTGCCAGCGGCCCTCATCTAAGCTCCTACGAGCAGTACTTC.

The rearrangement links TRBV5-8 to TRBJ2-3; D is perhaps TRBD1 (6 bases). From germline, CDR1 is SGHTS and CDR2 YDEGEE. V was shortened by 4 bases and J by 2 bases, with 11 bases between the two germline ends. This CDR3 spans 14 amino acids. The CDR3 DNA reads as TGTGCCAGCAGCCCTGGACAGATCACAGATACGCAGTATTTT. This codes for CASSPGQITDTQYF.

The CDR3 DNA follows: TGTGCCAGCAGCCCATCACAGGGGGGGGGCTACGAGCAGTACTTC. Translating it yields CASSPSQGGGYEQYF. This chain connects TRBV3-1 (or the pseudogene TRBV3-2) to TRBJ2-7; D perhaps matches TRBD1 (8 bases). V was shortened by 4 bases and J by 3 bases, with 16 bases between the two germline ends. The germline V gene encodes CDR1 LGHDT and CDR2 YNNKEL (reference sequence). The CDR3 runs to 15 residues.

The chain joins TRBV15 to TRBJ1-2, with D tentatively TRBD1 (5 bases). Per the germline V gene, CDR1 is LNHNV and CDR2 is YYDKDF (reference sequence). Between the trimmed V and J ends, which lost 6 bases and 4 bases, there was a span of 15 bases. CDR3 size: 14 residues. CDR3 amino acids: CATSPRTSSYGYTF. In nucleotides, the CDR3 is TGTGCCACCAGTCCGAGGACATCCTCCTATGGCTACACCTTC.

This clone has only one observation. The chain is built from TRBV5-4 and TRBJ2-5; TRBD2 matches at 13 bases. The CDR3 consists of 17 residues. Germline V gives CDR1 SGHNT, CDR2 YYREEE (reference sequence). V was pared by 3 bases and J by 10 bases, with 15 bases of the junction left unmatched. Written as DNA, the CDR3 is TGTGCCAGCAGCTGGAAAACTAGCGGGAGGGCCTATCGGGACCAGTACTTC. This codes for CASSWKTSGRAYRDQYF.